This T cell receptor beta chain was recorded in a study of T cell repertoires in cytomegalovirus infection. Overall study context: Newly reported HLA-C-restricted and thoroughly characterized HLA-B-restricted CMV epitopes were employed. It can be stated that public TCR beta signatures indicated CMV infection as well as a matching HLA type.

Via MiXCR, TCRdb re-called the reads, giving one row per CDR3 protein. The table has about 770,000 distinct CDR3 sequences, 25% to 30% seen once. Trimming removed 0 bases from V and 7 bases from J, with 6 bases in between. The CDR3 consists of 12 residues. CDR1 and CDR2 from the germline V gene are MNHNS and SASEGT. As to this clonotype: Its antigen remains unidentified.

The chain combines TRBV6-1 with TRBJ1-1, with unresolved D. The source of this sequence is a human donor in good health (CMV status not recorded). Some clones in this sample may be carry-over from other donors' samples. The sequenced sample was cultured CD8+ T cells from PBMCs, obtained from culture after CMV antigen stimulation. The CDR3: CASSEAVSEAFF. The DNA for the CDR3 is TGTGCCAGCAGTGAAGCGGTCAGTGAAGCTTTCTTT.